The text below deals with one T cell receptor (beta chain). This record comes from a study of CD8 T cells in ankylosing spondylitis. Making use of molecular barcodes, quantitative 5'-RACE generated TCR beta libraries. One entry per CDR3 protein results from TCRdb running MiXCR on the 5' RACE reads. The table includes 350,000 to 450,000 distinct CDR3 sequences, 20% to 25% detected once. The sequencing sample was made of blood, either unsorted or a sorted T cell fraction (not recorded which). The clonotype originates from a male donor with ankylosing spondylitis or in good health (not recorded which).

The CDR3 sequence is CASGGQVGETQYF. The CDR3 nucleotides read TGTGCCAGCGGCGGACAGGTTGGCGAGACCCAGTACTTC. The chain joins TRBV5-5 to TRBJ2-5, with 7 bases fitting TRBD1. The V gene's germline CDR1 is SGHKS and CDR2 YYEKEE (reference sequence). The CDR3 totals 13 residues. Trimming cost V 7 bases and J 5 bases; bases outside gene matches: 8.